These 30 T cell receptor beta chains came from one sample sequenced in a study of shared clonotypes between healthy human individuals. The method was immunoSEQ multiplex PCR; TCRdb's version includes in-frame clones alone and lacks a portion of them. This sample has some 1 million clones, with about 75% found just once. Sequences were obtained from memory CD4+ T cells sorted from blood. The sample's subset: CD45RA-negative fraction. These receptors were obtained from a man aged 18 to 35 in good health.

The chain uses TRBV5-1 and TRBJ2-2, with 11 bases aligning to TRBD2. CDR3 size: 16 residues. V was clipped by 0 bases and J by 6 bases; unmatched bases: 4. Germline CDR1 reads SGHRS; CDR2 reads YFSETQ. The CDR3 region has the DNA TGCGCCAGCAGCTTGGCATCTAGCGGGGGGTCCGGGGAGCTGTTTTTT. This translates into CASSLASSGGSGELFF.

The chain recombines TRBV6-5 with TRBJ2-5; D gene ambiguous. V lost 6 bases and J 1 base, leaving 9 bases between the germline ends. The germline gives CDR1 MNHEY, CDR2 SVGAGI. The length of the CDR3 is 13 residues. CDR3 in amino acids: CASRGWAQETQYF. The CDR3 DNA follows: TGTGCCAGCAGGGGGTGGGCCCAAGAGACCCAGTACTTC.

The rearrangement joins TRBV6-5 to TRBJ2-3; TRBD1 matches 7 bases. V shed 6 bases, J shed 6 bases, and the junction held 9 bases outside the gene matches. The CDR3 consists of 14 residues. In germline, CDR1 is MNHEY, CDR2 SVGAGI. CDR3 in DNA: TGTGCCAGCAGCCCTCAGACAGGGCGGGATACGCAGTATTTT. It translates to CASSPQTGRDTQYF.

The chain is built from TRBV7-9 and TRBJ2-5; the D gene is possibly TRBD1 (6 bases). Germline V gene data show CDR1 as SEHNR and CDR2 as FQNEAQ (reference sequence). This CDR3 is 13 amino acids long. Trimming removed 8 bases at V and 3 bases at J, with 13 bases between. The CDR3 DNA follows: TGTGCCAGCCGGCGGTGGACAGAAGAGACCCAGTACTTC. As protein: CASRRWTEETQYF. The full variable domain, in which reference TRBV7-9 and TRBJ2-5 provide the parts outside the CDR3, is DTGVSQNPRHKITKRGQNVTFRCDPISEHNRLYWYRQTLGQGPEFLTYFQNEAQLEKSRLLSDRFSAERPKGSFSTLEIQRTEQGDSAMYLCASRRWTEETQYFGPGTRLLVL.

J is TRBJ2-3 and V is TRBV2; 8 nucleotides align to TRBD2. This CDR3 has 15 residues. Germline CDR1 and CDR2: SNHLY and FYNNEI. Germline trimming cut 8 bases from V and 1 base from J; bases unmatched to any gene: 8. The CDR3 is CASGSGGHGTDTQYF. In nucleotides, the CDR3 is TGTGCCAGCGGGTCGGGGGGGCACGGCACAGATACGCAGTATTTT.

CDR3 residues: CASSKAGDNEQFF. The CDR3 coding sequence is TGTGCCAGCAGCAAAGCAGGAGACAATGAGCAGTTCTTC. This chain joins TRBV21-1 and TRBJ2-1; TRBD2 is the table's D call, not checked against the DNA. TRBV21-1 is recorded as a pseudogene. CDR3 length equals 13 residues.

The table lists this clone with a few counts. V gene TRBV5-6 combines with J gene TRBJ2-5; 7 bases fit TRBD2. Germline V gene sequence: CDR1 SGHDT, CDR2 YYEEEE. This CDR3 comprises 15 residues. V was pared by 3 bases and J by 5 bases, with 10 bases of the junction left unmatched. The CDR3 DNA reads TGTGCCAGCAGCTCCCGTTGGAGCGGGGTGGAGACCCAGTACTTC. It encodes CASSSRWSGVETQYF.

The chain links TRBV19 to TRBJ1-2, with 9 bases identical to TRBD1. The CDR3 spans 13 residues. V dropped 5 bases and J dropped 8; count of bases not matched to a gene: 6. The germline V gene encodes CDR1 LNHDA and CDR2 SQIVND (reference sequence). The CDR3 bases are TGTGCCAGTAGTGACCGGGACAGGGTCGGCTACACCTTC. Translating gives CASSDRDRVGYTF.

The chain is built from TRBV7-2 and TRBJ2-5; D is possibly TRBD2 (5 bases). The CDR3 length is 15 residues. The germline CDR1 and CDR2 sequences are SGHTA and FQGNSA. V was clipped by 3 bases and J by 0 bases, with 11 bases between them. This chain's CDR3 is CASSFEGTYQETQYF. DNA for the CDR3: TGTGCCAGCAGCTTCGAGGGAACGTACCAAGAGACCCAGTACTTC.

The rearrangement uses TRBV5-1 and TRBJ1-2; 7 bases agree with TRBD1. V lost 3 bases and J lost 4; bases outside the gene matches: 6. Germline V gives CDR1 SGHRS, CDR2 YFSETQ. The CDR3 length is 14 residues. For the CDR3, the DNA is TGCGCCAGCAGCTCCTCCACAGGGGTCTATGGCTACACCTTC. Residues: CASSSSTGVYGYTF.

This clone was found a few times. The chain recombines TRBV7-8 with TRBJ2-1, with 8 bases lining up with TRBD1. From germline, CDR1 is SGHVS and CDR2 FQNEAQ. The CDR3 has 17 residues. V gave up 5 bases and J gave up 1 base; unmatched junction bases: 10. The CDR3 DNA reads as TGTGCCAGCAGCCGGAGGGAGGACAGGGCGTCCTACAATGAGCAGTTCTTC. Translating it yields CASSRREDRASYNEQFF. Full variable domain (rest looked up from reference TRBV7-8 and TRBJ2-1): GAGVSQSPRYKVAKRGQDVALRCDPISGHVSLFWYQQALGQGPEFLTYFQNEAQLDKSGLPSDRFFAERPEGSVSTLKIQRTQQEDSAVYLCASSRREDRASYNEQFFGPGTRLTVL.

This chain links TRBV6-5 with TRBJ2-7; TRBD2 is a possible D gene (5 bases). This CDR3 spans 15 amino acids. Trimming pared 2 bases from V and 6 bases from J, leaving 17 bases between. CDR1 MNHEY and CDR2 SVGAGI come from the germline V gene. CDR3 loop: CASSYPRGSTIEQYF. DNA for the CDR3: TGTGCCAGCAGTTACCCGAGAGGGTCGACCATCGAGCAGTACTTC.

This chain joins TRBV7-9 and TRBJ2-5; unclear D gene. This CDR3 contains 12 residues. CDR1 and CDR2 (germline): SEHNR, FQNEAQ (reference sequence). Trimming took off 1 base at V and 5 bases at J, with 5 bases between the two ends. The CDR3 coding sequence is TGTGCCAGCAGCTTAGTGATGGAGACCCAGTACTTC. It is translated as CASSLVMETQYF.

The chain uses TRBV11-1 and TRBJ1-4; D unresolved. Germline CDR1 reads SGHAT; CDR2 reads FQDESV (reference sequence). The CDR3 is made up of 13 amino acids. Trimming left V 3 bases short and J 8 bases short, with 10 bases between. The CDR3 DNA follows: TGTGCCAGCAGCTTGGACCGGGCGGAAAAACTGTTTTTT. Residues: CASSLDRAEKLFF.

The V and J genes are TRBV18 and TRBJ1-2; D perhaps matches TRBD1 (5 bases). The CDR3 is 15 amino acids. The germline CDR1 and CDR2 sequences are KGHSH and LQKENI. V was trimmed by 4 bases and J by 6 bases, leaving 18 bases between them. CDR3 DNA: TGTGCCAGCTCACTGAGGGGCCCCGGGAGCCATGGCTACACCTTC. It encodes CASSLRGPGSHGYTF.

This chain joins TRBV2 and TRBJ2-3; 10 positions match TRBD1. The ends lost 4 bases at V and 1 base at J; junction bases unmatched: 5. CDR3 length: 16 residues. Per germline, CDR1 SNHLY and CDR2 FYNNEI. The CDR3 spells CASSGGQGIRTDTQYF. CDR3 DNA: TGTGCCAGCAGTGGGGGACAGGGGATTCGCACAGATACGCAGTATTTT. Full variable domain (remainder filled in from reference TRBV2 and TRBJ2-3): EPEVTQTPSHQVTQMGQEVILRCVPISNHLYFYWYRQILGQKVEFLVSFYNNEISEKSEIFDDQFSVERPDGSNFTLKIRSTKLEDSAMYFCASSGGQGIRTDTQYFGPGTRLTVL.

Turning to this clone: The sample contains more than one DNA sequence encoding this CDR3. The rearrangement links TRBV6-5 to TRBJ1-3; 7 bases are a match to TRBD1. After removal of 2 bases from V and 2 bases from J, the junction contained 0 bases not matched to a gene. Looked up from germline, CDR1 is MNHEY and CDR2 is SVGAGI. The CDR3 spans 14 residues. CDR3 nucleotides: TGTGCCAGCAGTTACGGGACAGCTGGAAACACCATATATTTT. Its protein is CASSYGTAGNTIYF.

CDR3 DNA: TGTGCCAGCACAACGGGGACTTACAATGAGCAGTTCTTC. Translating it yields CASTTGTYNEQFF. The gene calls are TRBV2 and TRBJ2-1, with TRBD2 as a possible D gene (6 bases). The CDR3 totals 13 residues. V shed 7 bases and J shed 4 bases, with 11 bases lying between them. The germline gives CDR1 SNHLY, CDR2 FYNNEI.

V gene TRBV19 combines with J gene TRBJ1-5; D is undetermined. Germline loops: CDR1 LNHDA, CDR2 SQIVND (reference sequence). Trimming took off 1 base at V and 0 bases at J, with 7 bases between the two ends. CDR3 length: 15 residues. In DNA, the CDR3 is TGTGCCAGTAGTATAGTTCTCGTTAGCAATCAGCCCCAGCATTTT. Translating gives CASSIVLVSNQPQHF.

The chain recombines TRBV7-2 with TRBJ2-5, with TRBD2 matching 7 bases. V was clipped by 5 bases and J by 1 base; unmatched bases: 4. Germline CDR1 reads SGHTA; CDR2 reads FQGNSA. The CDR3 runs to 14 residues. CDR3 region: CASSPTSSQETQYF. CDR3 coding DNA: TGTGCCAGCAGCCCGACTAGCTCCCAAGAGACCCAGTACTTC.

The rearrangement uses TRBV4-3 and TRBJ1-2; maybe TRBD1 (6 bases). The CDR3 is 13 amino acids. Germline lookup yields CDR1 LGHNA and CDR2 YSLEER. V was cut by 4 bases and J by 4 bases, with 10 bases left in between. CDR3: CASSPGDLYGYTF. The CDR3 DNA reads TGCGCCAGCAGCCCAGGGGATCTCTATGGCTACACCTTC.

In its sample, this clone was seen a few times. Other nucleotide sequences from this sample produce the same CDR3. CDR3 loop: CASSLPREEDEQYF. The CDR3 coding sequence is TGTGCCAGCAGCTTGCCGAGGGAAGAGGACGAGCAGTACTTC. This sequence joins TRBV5-6 and TRBJ2-7; D might be TRBD2 (5 bases). Trimming took 1 base from V and 5 from J, leaving 13 bases between them. From germline, CDR1 is SGHDT and CDR2 YYEEEE. The CDR3 consists of 14 residues.

This clone was observed a handful of times. V gene TRBV4-3 combines with J gene TRBJ2-1; no clear D gene. Germline CDR1 LGHNA, CDR2 YSLEER. Between the trimmed V and J ends, which lost 0 bases and 10 bases, there was a span of 10 bases. The CDR3 is made up of 13 amino acids. The CDR3, as DNA: TGCGCCAGCAGCCAAGAAAACGCCCGCGAGCAGTTCTTC. It encodes CASSQENAREQFF.

This clone was seen repeatedly, ten times or more. Compared with germline, one end of the junction differs, possibly owing to a read error. V usage is TRBV4-2 and J usage is TRBJ2-5; 13 bases align to TRBD2. Per germline, CDR1 LGHNA and CDR2 YNFKEQ. The CDR3 runs to 18 residues. The CDR3 bases are TGTGCCAGCAGCCAAGAACTAGCGGGGGGGCGGTACCAGGAGACCCAGTACTTC. Protein: CASSQELAGGRYQETQYF.

The chain employs TRBV6-5 and TRBJ1-2; D perhaps matches TRBD1 (5 bases). Trimming removed 5 bases from V and 5 bases from J, with 18 bases in between. CDR3 size: 15 residues. Germline CDR1 and CDR2: MNHEY and SVGAGI. CDR3 sequence (DNA): TGTGCCAGCAGTCGGGGGGAGGGGACGAATTATGGCTACACCTTC. The encoded protein is CASSRGEGTNYGYTF.

This chain connects TRBV7-2 to TRBJ2-1; 12 bases are a match to TRBD2. V lost 3 bases and J lost 4; bases outside the gene matches: 1. The length of the CDR3 is 15 residues. Germline V gene data show CDR1 as SGHTA and CDR2 as FQGNSA. The CDR3 DNA is TGTGCCAGCAGCTTCGGACTAGCGGGGTACAATGAGCAGTTCTTC. Translation gives CASSFGLAGYNEQFF.

The chain employs TRBV7-2 and TRBJ1-2; D gene uncertain. The germline gives CDR1 SGHTA, CDR2 FQGNSA. This CDR3 comprises 14 residues. Trimming took 5 bases from V and 0 from J, leaving 10 bases between them. The DNA of the CDR3 is TGTGCCAGCAGCCCTAGGACGGCTAACTATGGCTACACCTTC. Encoded protein: CASSPRTANYGYTF.

The V gene is TRBV7-9, the J gene TRBJ1-5; 8 bases line up with TRBD1. V dropped 0 bases and J dropped 7; count of bases not matched to a gene: 5. This CDR3 spans 15 amino acids. Germline assignment: CDR1 SEHNR and CDR2 FQNEAQ (reference sequence). Written as DNA, the CDR3 is TGTGCCAGCAGCTTAGCGGTTACAGGGGGACAGCCCCAGCATTTT. Its translation: CASSLAVTGGQPQHF.

This chain uses TRBV7-2 with TRBJ2-5; no clear D gene. With 5 bases removed from V and 5 bases from J, the gap between germline ends came to 12 bases. CDR1 SGHTA and CDR2 FQGNSA come from the germline V gene. This CDR3 comprises 13 residues. In nucleotides, the CDR3 is TGTGCCAGCAGCAGAGGACCTGGGGAGACCCAGTACTTC. Its protein product is CASSRGPGETQYF.

The chain carries TRBV18 and TRBJ1-6; D is possibly TRBD1 (6 bases). V lost 2 bases and J 8 bases, leaving 22 bases between the germline ends. Per germline, CDR1 KGHSH and CDR2 LQKENI. There are 18 residues in the CDR3. CDR3 coding DNA: TGTGCCAGCTCACCAGAACCAGGGGTATGGCGGATGGATTCACCCCTCCACTTT. This codes for CASSPEPGVWRMDSPLHF. The variable domain in full, with the rest retrieved from reference TRBV18 and TRBJ1-6, is NAGVMQNPRHLVRRRGQEARLRCSPMKGHSHVYWYRQLPEEGLKFMVYLQKENIIDESGMPKERFSAEFPKEGPSILRIQQVVRGDSAAYFCASSPEPGVWRMDSPLHFGNGTRLTVT.